This TCR beta chain was captured in a study of long-term antiretroviral therapy in people with HIV (dated by TCRdb to the early 2020s). The study in broad terms: Collection of the earliest samples took place about a decade ahead of the 2015 WHO recommendation for immediate ART, at a time when ART was typically delayed until CD4 counts fell. Among the approximately 30 participants with HIV, ten to twelve were female. A retrospective serial study tested whether ART initiation and durable HIV suppression were associated with changes in peripheral blood TRB repertoire composition and diversity. No cross-contamination during QIAcube processing was shown when test extractions of a monoclonal T-cell line were performed alongside fewer than 35 polyclonal samples. The cohort contributed 150 to 200 cryopreserved PBMC samples from 30 adults with confirmed HIV infection, collected serially over a mean of around 6 years (range 1-12). The paper as a whole reports these results and caveats: Inferences about post-ART repertoire changes are limited because no data were available on ART adherence, viral resistance or therapy changes. A significant increase in TRB diversity was found to be associated with ART initiation, although TRB diversity was observed to remain significantly below that of transplant donor controls even after long-term ART. Expanded TRB clones identified before ART initiation dominated the repertoire across all time points, though the dominance fluctuated and decreased in many PLHIV after ART. The samples were dated from about 2004 to 2017, and the ART regimens that were used may be less effective than current ART regimens. Limited PBMC availability meant only the TCR beta chain was sequenced, without alpha chain pairing. Because pre-ART samples had limited cell numbers, profiling was done on unsorted PBMC rather than on sorted CD4+ and CD8+ T cells. HIV repertoires had narrower CDR3 length ranges than controls, and the network structure suggested an antigen-experienced repertoire that shifted only slightly toward naive after ART.

Taken from the germline V gene (reference sequence), the CDR1 and CDR2 loops are MNHEY and SMNVEV. CDR3 length: 14 amino acids, cysteine to phenylalanine. Left in the record is the CDR3 DNA by itself, 42 bases read in frame from the first base. Trimming removed 3 bases from V and 4 bases from J, leaving 9 bases between the germline ends. Inclusion was restricted to participants for whom at least one PBMC sample before ART initiation and at least two post-ART samples were available. Every participant with HIV received treatment in the United States of America. Cryopreserved samples of about 0.95-11 million PBMC were thawed and washed before DNA extraction. At the time of the earliest PBMC sample for each participant with HIV, ages ranged from about 23 to 60 years. PBMC samples were contributed by each participant from 1-4 timepoints before ART initiation and 2-8 timepoints after ART initiation, with a median of 7 samples. Serial HIV viral load, CD4+ T-cell count, ART history and demographic data were obtained for every participant. Genomic DNA was extracted from unsorted PBMC with a Qiagen kit on a QIAcube, with processing performed in batches of 12 samples.

Sequencing of the TRB variable region was done with the immunoSEQ hsTCRB v3.0 assay at survey level resolution. The target sequencing depth for TRB was about 40,000-55,000 T-cell genomes per sample. An Illumina MiSeq with a v3 150-cycle kit was used to sequence the pooled TRB libraries. The paper's processing steps were these. Repertoire analysis ran in R within a reproducible Nextflow workflow covering QC, data transformation and analysis. LymphoSeq2, an R package for exploring AIRR-Seq data, was used to implement custom analyses. A few samples that yielded fewer than 5000 total TRB sequences were excluded, so that under 200 HIV repertoires were analyzed. Of the 180 to 200 retained HIV repertoires, about 60 were collected before and 120 to 130 after ART initiation. Each repertoire was downsampled to 5000 TRB nucleotide sequences, and summary statistics were averaged across 100 downsampling iterations. The analysis kept only TRB sequences whose CDR3 regions were at least seven amino acids long. Diversity was assessed using a clonality score derived from Shannon entropy and using the Gini coefficient. In the repertoire networks, any two of the top 5000 CDR3 amino acid sequences were linked whenever the two sequences differed by an edit distance of one. GLIPH2 predicted antigen specificity groups and MHC restriction for TRB CDR3 amino acid sequences. To flag known CMV, EBV, HIV or tissue antigen associations, CDR3 amino acid sequences were matched against VDJdb and McPAS-TCR. Pre-ART, post-ART and control groups were compared with Wilcoxon signed-rank tests and Holm-Bonferroni correction. The immuneACCESS repertoire file appears here via TCRdb, limited to in-frame rearrangements. These files lack a portion of the clones; in checked studies, under half of the deficit traces to unresolved V genes, and the cause of the others is not known. V and J calls plus clone size are reproduced from that table; the DNA served to infer D and trimming. Within this sample are some 20,000 clones, with approximately 84% of them counted one time only. The top ten clonotypes cover approximately 8.4% of the sample.

As regards this clone: Its specific antigen is unknown. Qualities for individual bases were not recorded, and no much larger clone is one base off.

The chain employs TRBV27 and TRBJ1-4; a weak D assignment points to TRBD1 (6 bases agree). This receptor was identified in a man aged 18 to 29 with HIV. Material: unsorted PBMCs, obtained 0.9 years after starting antiretroviral therapy. The DNA sequence reads TGTGCCAGCAGTTTGAACAGGGATAATGAAAAACTGTTTTTT. It encodes CASSLNRDNEKLFF.